This T cell receptor beta chain is from a study of Ad26.COV2.S vaccination and SARS-CoV-2 variants. Study-wide background: The study gave Ad26.COV2.S intramuscularly, once or twice 56 days apart.

Method: immunoSEQ multiplex PCR; TCRdb's copy keeps in-frame clones and lacks some. Here the sample spans some 450,000 clones, around 91% being singletons. Findings of the study overall: Vaccinees displayed broader spike-specific TCR repertoires than placebo recipients. Possibly, TCR breadth and depth analyses underestimated total T cell responses.

Germline values: CDR1 MNHEY, CDR2 SVGAGI. The CDR3 has 15 amino acids. The V segment lost 7 bases and the J segment 7 bases; nucleotides outside the gene matches: 10. Stated treatment: about 20 received Ad26.COV2.S at low or high dose, single or two shots; five or six received placebo; per-sample allocation not given. Day 63 following the first vaccine or placebo injection was when the samples were taken. It was an adult aged 18-55 years in Boston who was the donor. As for this clone: Its antigen is as yet unknown.

This specimen was peripheral blood, taken in a trial of Ad26.COV2.S vaccine versus placebo. The genes are TRBV6-5 and TRBJ1-6; TRBD1 aligns across 7 bases. The clonotype originates from a person between 18 and 65 years old who received the Ad26.COV2.S COVID-19 vaccine or a placebo. For the CDR3, the DNA is TGTGCCAGCAAGGGCCCGGGACAGCAAAATTCACCCCTCCACTTT. Its translation is CASKGPGQQNSPLHF.